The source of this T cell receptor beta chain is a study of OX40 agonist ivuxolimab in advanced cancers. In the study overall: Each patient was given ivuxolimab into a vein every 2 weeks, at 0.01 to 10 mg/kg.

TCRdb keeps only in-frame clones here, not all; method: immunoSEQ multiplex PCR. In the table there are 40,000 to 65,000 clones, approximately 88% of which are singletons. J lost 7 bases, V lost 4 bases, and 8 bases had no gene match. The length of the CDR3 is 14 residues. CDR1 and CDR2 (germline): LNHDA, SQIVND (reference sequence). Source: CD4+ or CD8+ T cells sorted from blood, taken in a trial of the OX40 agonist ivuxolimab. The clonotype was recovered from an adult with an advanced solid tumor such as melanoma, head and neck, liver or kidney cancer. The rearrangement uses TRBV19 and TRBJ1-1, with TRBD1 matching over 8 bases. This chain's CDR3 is CASSNPRGRVEAFF. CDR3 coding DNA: TGTGCCAGTAGTAACCCCAGGGGGCGGGTTGAAGCTTTCTTT.